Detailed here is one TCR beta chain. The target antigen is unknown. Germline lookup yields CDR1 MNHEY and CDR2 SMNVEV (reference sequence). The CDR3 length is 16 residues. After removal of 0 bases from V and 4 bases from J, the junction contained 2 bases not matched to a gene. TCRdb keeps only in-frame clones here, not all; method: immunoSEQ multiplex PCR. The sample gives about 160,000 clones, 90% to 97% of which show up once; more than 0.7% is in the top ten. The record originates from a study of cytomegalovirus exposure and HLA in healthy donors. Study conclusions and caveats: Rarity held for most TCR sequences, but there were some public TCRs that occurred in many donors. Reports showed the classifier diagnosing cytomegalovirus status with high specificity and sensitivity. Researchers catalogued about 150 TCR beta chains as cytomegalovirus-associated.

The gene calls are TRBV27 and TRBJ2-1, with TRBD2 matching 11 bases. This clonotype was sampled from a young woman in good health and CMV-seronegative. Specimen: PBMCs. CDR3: CASSLSASGGYNEQFF. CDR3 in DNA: TGTGCCAGCAGTTTATCAGCTAGCGGGGGGTACAATGAGCAGTTCTTC.